The TCR beta chain described here comes from a study of T-cell reconstitution after alpha-beta-depleted transplantation in children. Study results and limitations: T-cell counts and diversity at one year post-transplant came mainly from newly produced T cells.

TCRbeta library construction was performed incorporating unique molecular identifiers. Using its own MiXCR run on the PCR reads, TCRdb lists one record per CDR3 protein. The sample shows 600,000 to 700,000 distinct CDR3 sequences, 13% of them seen only once. This CDR3 spans 12 amino acids. Germline CDR1 reads DFQATT; CDR2 reads SNEGSKA (reference sequence). This clonotype has a handful of counts. Antigen: not known. Sequenced here: PBMCs, sampled before TCRalphabeta/CD19-depleted stem cell transplant. The chain uses TRBV20-1 and TRBJ1-1; 7 bases are shared with TRBD1. The sequence was obtained from a girl aged 2 to 10 with congenital amegakaryocytic thrombocytopenia, due to receive a stem cell transplant. The CDR3 bases are TGCAGGGGGGGACAGACGAACACTGAAGCTTTCTTT. Translation gives CRGGQTNTEAFF.